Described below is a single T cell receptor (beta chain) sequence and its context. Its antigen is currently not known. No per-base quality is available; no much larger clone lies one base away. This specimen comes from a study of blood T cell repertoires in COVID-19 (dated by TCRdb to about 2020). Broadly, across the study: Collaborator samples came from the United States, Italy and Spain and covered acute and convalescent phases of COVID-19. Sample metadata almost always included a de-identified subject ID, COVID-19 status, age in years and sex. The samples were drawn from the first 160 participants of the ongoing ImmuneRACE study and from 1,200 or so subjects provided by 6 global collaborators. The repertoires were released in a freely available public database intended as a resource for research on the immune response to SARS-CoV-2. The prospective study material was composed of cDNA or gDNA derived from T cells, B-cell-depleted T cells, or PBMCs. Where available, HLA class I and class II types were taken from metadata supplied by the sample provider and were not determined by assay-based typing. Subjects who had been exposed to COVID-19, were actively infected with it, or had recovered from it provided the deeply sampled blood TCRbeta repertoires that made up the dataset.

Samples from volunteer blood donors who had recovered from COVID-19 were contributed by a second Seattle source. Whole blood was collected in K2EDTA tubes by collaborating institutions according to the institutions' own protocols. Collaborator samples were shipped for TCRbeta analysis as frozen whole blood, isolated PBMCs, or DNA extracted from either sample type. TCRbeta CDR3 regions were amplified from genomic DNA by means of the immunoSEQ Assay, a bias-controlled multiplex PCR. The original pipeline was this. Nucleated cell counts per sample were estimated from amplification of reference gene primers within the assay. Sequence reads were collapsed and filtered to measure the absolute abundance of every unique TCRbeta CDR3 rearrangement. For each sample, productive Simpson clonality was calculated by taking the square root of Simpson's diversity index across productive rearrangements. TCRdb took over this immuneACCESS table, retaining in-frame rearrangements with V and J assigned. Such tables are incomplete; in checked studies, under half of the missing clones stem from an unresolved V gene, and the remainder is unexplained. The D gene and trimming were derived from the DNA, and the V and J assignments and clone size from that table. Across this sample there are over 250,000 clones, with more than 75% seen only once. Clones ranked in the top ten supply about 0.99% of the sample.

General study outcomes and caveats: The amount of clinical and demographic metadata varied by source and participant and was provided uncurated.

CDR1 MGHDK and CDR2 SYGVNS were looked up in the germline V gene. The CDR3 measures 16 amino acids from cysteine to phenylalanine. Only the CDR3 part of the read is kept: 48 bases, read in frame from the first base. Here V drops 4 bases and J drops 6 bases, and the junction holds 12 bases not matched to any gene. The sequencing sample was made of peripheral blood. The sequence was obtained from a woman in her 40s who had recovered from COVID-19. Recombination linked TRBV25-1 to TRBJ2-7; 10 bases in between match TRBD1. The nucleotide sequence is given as TGTGCCAGCAGTGGGGGACAGGGGTCCCGGGGCTTCGAGCAGTACTTC. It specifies CASSGGQGSRGFEQYF.